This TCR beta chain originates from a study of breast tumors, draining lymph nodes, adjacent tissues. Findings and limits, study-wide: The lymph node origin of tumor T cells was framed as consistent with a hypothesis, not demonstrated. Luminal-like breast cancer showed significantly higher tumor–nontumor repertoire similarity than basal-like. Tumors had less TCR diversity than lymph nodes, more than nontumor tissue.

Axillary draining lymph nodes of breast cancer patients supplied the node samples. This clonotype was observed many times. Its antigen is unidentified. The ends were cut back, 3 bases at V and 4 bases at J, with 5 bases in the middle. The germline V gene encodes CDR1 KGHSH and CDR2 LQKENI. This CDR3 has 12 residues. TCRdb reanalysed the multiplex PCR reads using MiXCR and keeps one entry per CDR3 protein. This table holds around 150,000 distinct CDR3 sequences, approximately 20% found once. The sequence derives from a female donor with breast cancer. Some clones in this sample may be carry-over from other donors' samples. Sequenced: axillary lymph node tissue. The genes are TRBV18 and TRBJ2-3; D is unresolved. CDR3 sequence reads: CASSPPADTQYF. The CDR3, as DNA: TGTGCCAGCTCACCCCCAGCAGATACGCAGTATTTT.